The clone carrying this T cell receptor (beta chain) has just one count. What it binds is not known. This sample was taken from a study of shared clonotypes between healthy human individuals. Findings and limits, study-wide: Naive subsets, compared against memory subsets, generally had larger estimated richness values.

Deep was the level at which the assay was run. Assay used: immunoSEQ multiplex PCR; TCRdb lists only in-frame clones, some missing. The table lists some 2,000,000 clones, just under 95% of them singletons. Terminally differentiated effector memory CD45RA+ cells were excluded by CCR7 positive selection of CD45RO-negative cells. The CDR3 totals 16 residues. V lost 0 bases, J lost 6 bases, and 17 bases lay in between. CDR1 is WSHSY, CDR2 SAAADI, per germline. The sequenced sample was naive CD8+ T cells sorted from blood. This clonotype was obtained from a man younger than 35 in good health. V gene TRBV10-2 combines with J gene TRBJ2-5; tentatively, D is TRBD2 (6 bases). The CDR3 region has the DNA TGCGCCAGCAGTGAGTCGACTCTGACGGGGAGGCAGACCCAGTACTTC. Translating it yields CASSESTLTGRQTQYF.